These 7 T cell receptor beta chains share one sample of origin, sequenced in a study of blood T cells in healthy people across ages. Alongside a J-beta primer mix, a sample-barcoded 5' primer served in a second PCR lasting about 7 to 12 cycles. TCRdb reprocessed the 5' RACE reads via MiXCR and lists one record per CDR3 protein. The sample lists around 1.7 million distinct CDR3 sequences, under 30% occurring once. Sequenced input: blood. These receptors were collected from a woman aged 25 to 39 in good health.

The chain has TRBV6-5 and TRBJ1-4, with D perhaps matching TRBD1 (5 bases). This CDR3 region has 14 residues. Deletions cut 10 bases from V and 5 bases from J, with 17 bases between. In germline, CDR1 is MNHEY, CDR2 SVGAGI. The CDR3 protein is CANRYDGTNEKLFF. Here the CDR3 DNA reads TGTGCCAACAGATATGACGGGACGAATGAAAAACTGTTTTTT.

The chain joins TRBV5-1 to TRBJ2-1; TRBD1 is a possible D gene (6 bases). The V gene's germline CDR1 is SGHRS and CDR2 YFSETQ. CDR3 length: 16 amino acids. V shed 1 base and J shed 3 bases, with 14 bases lying between them. Written as DNA, the CDR3 is TGCGCCAGCAGCTTGCTAGGACAGTCCTACTACAATGAGCAGTTCTTC. This gives the protein CASSLLGQSYYNEQFF.

This clonotype was seen at least ten times. The rearrangement joins TRBV29-1 to TRBJ2-1; D remains unclear. V was cut by 4 bases and J by 2 bases, with 9 bases left in between. Germline CDR1 is SQVTM and CDR2 is ANQGSEA. This CDR3 has 13 amino acids. The CDR3 region has the DNA TGCAGCGTTGTCCAGGCTACCTACAATGAGCAGTTCTTC. Translation: CSVVQATYNEQFF.

The chain has TRBV29-1 and TRBJ2-1; the D gene could be TRBD1 or TRBD2 (5 bases each). Trimming removed 1 base at V and 12 bases at J, with 7 bases between. Germline V gene lookup returns CDR1 SQVTM and CDR2 ANQGSEA. This CDR3 comprises 10 residues. This CDR3 reads CSVEGGRQFF. The CDR3 region has the DNA TGCAGCGTTGAAGGGGGGAGGCAGTTCTTC.

The chain couples TRBV7-2 to TRBJ2-3; TRBD2 is a possible D gene (6 bases). Trimming stripped 3 bases from V and 5 bases from J, with 15 bases between. CDR1 and CDR2 from the germline V gene are SGHTA and FQGNSA. The CDR3 spans 15 residues. CDR3 sequence (DNA): TGTGCCAGCAGCTTGCTTGGAGGGAGGCTAGATACGCAGTATTTT. Translating it yields CASSLLGGRLDTQYF.

To note about this clonotype: Being one base from a much bigger clone, this may be a read error. The V and J genes are TRBV20-1 and TRBJ1-2; D ambiguous. V shed 0 bases and J shed 10 bases, with 15 bases lying between them. Germline CDR1 reads DFQATT; CDR2 reads SNEGSKA (reference sequence). The CDR3 totals 13 residues. Here the CDR3 DNA reads TGCAGTGCTAGAGACGTCTTGAAGGAGGCCTACACCTTC. Amino acid sequence: CSARDVLKEAYTF.

Details on this clonotype: A junction end diverges from the germline sequence, so it may reflect a read error. This chain uses TRBV5-6 with TRBJ2-7; D not resolved. The CDR3 runs 12 residues. Germline V gene sequence: CDR1 SGHDT, CDR2 YYEEEE. CDR3 in DNA: TGTGTCAGCAGCTTGGTGATGGATGAGCAGTACTTC. This gives the protein CVSSLVMDEQYF.